This section outlines one TCR beta chain sequence together with its context. This sample stems from a study of cytomegalovirus exposure and HLA in healthy donors. Vbeta (60) and Jbeta (13) primers were used in the PCR. This table comes from immunoSEQ multiplex PCR, and its TCRdb copy is limited to in-frame clones, with some not included. Its clone listing holds around 140,000 clones. This TCR was sampled from a woman in her thirties or forties in good health and CMV-seronegative. Specimen: PBMCs.

CDR3 loop: CASTLRGTGHQETQYF. CDR3 DNA sequence: TGTGCCAGCACTCTGAGGGGGACAGGGCACCAAGAGACCCAGTACTTC. This chain uses TRBV7-6 with TRBJ2-5; the match to TRBD1 covers 9 bases. CDR1 and CDR2 (germline): SGHVS, FNYEAQ. There are 16 residues in the CDR3. Trimming took 7 bases from V and 0 from J; bases not matched to a gene: 9.